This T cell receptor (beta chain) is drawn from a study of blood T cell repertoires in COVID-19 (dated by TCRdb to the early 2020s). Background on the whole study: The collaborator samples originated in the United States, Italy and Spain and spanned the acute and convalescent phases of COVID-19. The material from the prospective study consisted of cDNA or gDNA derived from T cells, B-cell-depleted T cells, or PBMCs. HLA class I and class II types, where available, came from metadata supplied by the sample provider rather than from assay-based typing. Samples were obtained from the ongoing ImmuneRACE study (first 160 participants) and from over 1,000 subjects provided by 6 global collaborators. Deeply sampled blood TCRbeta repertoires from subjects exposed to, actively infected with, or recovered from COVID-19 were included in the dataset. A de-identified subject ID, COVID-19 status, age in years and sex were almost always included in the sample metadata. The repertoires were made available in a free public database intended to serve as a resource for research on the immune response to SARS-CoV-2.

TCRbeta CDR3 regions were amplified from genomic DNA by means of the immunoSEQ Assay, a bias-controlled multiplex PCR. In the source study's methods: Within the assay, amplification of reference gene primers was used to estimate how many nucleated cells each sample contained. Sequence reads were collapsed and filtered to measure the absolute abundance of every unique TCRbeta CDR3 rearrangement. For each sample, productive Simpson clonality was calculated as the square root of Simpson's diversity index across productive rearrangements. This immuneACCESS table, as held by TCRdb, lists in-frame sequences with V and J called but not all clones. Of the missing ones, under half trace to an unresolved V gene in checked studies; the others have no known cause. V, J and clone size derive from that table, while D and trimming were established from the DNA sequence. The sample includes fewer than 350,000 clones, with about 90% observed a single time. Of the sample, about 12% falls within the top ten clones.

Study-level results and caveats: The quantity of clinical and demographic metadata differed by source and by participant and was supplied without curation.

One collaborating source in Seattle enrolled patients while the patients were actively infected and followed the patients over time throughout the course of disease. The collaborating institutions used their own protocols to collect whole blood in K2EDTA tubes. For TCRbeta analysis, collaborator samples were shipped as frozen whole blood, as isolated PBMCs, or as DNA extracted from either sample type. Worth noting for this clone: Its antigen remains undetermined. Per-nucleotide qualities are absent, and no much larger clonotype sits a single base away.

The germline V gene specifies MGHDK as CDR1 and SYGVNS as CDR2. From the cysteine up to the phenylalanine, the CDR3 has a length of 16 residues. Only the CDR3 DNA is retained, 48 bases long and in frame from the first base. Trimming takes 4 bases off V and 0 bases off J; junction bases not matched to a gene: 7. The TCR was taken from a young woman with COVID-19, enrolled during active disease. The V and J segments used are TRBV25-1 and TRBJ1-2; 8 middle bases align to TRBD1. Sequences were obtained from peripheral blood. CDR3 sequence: CASSGTGTYSNYGYTF. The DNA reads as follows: TGTGCCAGCAGTGGGACAGGGACCTATTCTAACTATGGCTACACCTTC.